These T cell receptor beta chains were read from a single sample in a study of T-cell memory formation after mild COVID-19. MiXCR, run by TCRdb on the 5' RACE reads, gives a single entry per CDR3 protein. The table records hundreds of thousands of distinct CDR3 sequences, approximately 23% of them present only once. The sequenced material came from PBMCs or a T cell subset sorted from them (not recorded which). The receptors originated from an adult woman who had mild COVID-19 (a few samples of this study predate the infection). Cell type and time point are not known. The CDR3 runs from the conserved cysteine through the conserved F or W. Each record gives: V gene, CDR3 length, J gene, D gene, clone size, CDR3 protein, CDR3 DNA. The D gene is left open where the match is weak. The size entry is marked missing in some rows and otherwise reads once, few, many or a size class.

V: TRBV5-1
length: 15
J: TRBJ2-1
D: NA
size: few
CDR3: CASSLAVPAIDEQFF
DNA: TGCGCCAGCAGCTTGGCGGTGCCCGCGATTGATGAGCAGTTCTTC

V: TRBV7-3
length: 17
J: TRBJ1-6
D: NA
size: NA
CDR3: CASSLDGGASYNSPLHF
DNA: TGTGCCAGCAGCTTAGATGGGGGAGCGTCCTATAATTCACCCCTCCACTTT

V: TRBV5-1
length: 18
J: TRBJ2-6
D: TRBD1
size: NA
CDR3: CASSLDGTGGAGANVLTF
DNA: TGCGCCAGCAGCTTGGATGGGACAGGGGGCGCTGGGGCCAACGTCCTGACTTTC

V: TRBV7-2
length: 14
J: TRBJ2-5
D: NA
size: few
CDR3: CASSRGTLGETQYF
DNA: TGTGCCAGCAGCAGAGGGACACTCGGGGAGACCCAGTACTTC

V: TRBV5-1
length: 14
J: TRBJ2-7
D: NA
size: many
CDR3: CASSLSAGTYEQYF
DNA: TGCGCCAGCAGCCTCTCGGCAGGTACCTACGAGCAGTACTTC

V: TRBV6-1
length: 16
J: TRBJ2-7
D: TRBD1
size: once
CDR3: CASSRIKTGSSYEQYF
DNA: TGTGCCAGCAGTCGGATTAAGACAGGGAGCTCCTACGAGCAGTACTTC

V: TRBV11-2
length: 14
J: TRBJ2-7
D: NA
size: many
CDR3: CASSLEPQAYEQYF
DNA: TGTGCCAGCAGCTTAGAGCCCCAGGCGTACGAGCAGTACTTC

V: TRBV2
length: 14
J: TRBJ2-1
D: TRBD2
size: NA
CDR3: CASSRLAPTNEQFF
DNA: TGTGCCAGCAGTCGACTAGCTCCGACGAATGAGCAGTTCTTC

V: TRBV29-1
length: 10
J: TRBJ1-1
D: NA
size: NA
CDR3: CSVEFTEAFF
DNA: TGCAGCGTTGAGTTCACTGAAGCTTTCTTT

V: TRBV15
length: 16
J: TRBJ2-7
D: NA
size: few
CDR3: CATSRARASGPHEQYF
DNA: TGTGCCACCAGCAGAGCCAGAGCCTCCGGGCCCCACGAGCAGTACTTC